What follows are 5 T cell receptor beta chains derived from one specimen sequenced in a study of T-cell memory formation after mild COVID-19. One entry per CDR3 protein, called by TCRdb with MiXCR from the 5' RACE reads. The table has tens of thousands of distinct CDR3 sequences, roughly 17% seen once. Sequenced sample: PBMCs or a T cell subset sorted from them (not recorded which). The receptors derive from an adult woman who had mild COVID-19 (a few samples of this study predate the infection). Cell type and time point are not known.

The chain is built from TRBV7-9 and TRBJ2-7, with a possible D match to TRBD1 (5 bases). Per germline, CDR1 SEHNR and CDR2 FQNEAQ (reference sequence). This CDR3 has 13 residues. The V gene lost 2 bases and the J gene lost 3 bases, with 8 bases spanning the gap. The CDR3 DNA sequence: TGTGCCAGCAGCTTATTAGGGGACTACGAGCAGTACTTC. It encodes CASSLLGDYEQYF.

This clonotype was seen only a few times. This chain links TRBV5-5 with TRBJ1-5; 7 bases are a match to TRBD1. Germline values: CDR1 SGHKS, CDR2 YYEKEE (reference sequence). Unmatched junction bases numbered 11, after V lost 3 bases and J lost 8 bases. The CDR3 consists of 15 residues. CDR3 residues: CASSWGETGHEPQHF. CDR3 nucleotide sequence: TGTGCCAGCAGCTGGGGGGAGACAGGGCATGAGCCCCAGCATTTT.

Here the CDR3 DNA reads TGTGCCAGCAGTACAGGGGGCTCTCAGCCCCAGCATTTT. It translates to CASSTGGSQPQHF. This chain joins TRBV12-3 or TRBV12-4 and TRBJ1-5, with TRBD1 identical over 9 bases. V dropped 5 bases and J dropped 6; count of bases not matched to a gene: 2. This CDR3 has 13 residues.

This clonotype turned up a few times. The chain employs TRBV7-9 and TRBJ2-1; 9 bases agree with TRBD1. Germline CDR1 reads SEHNR; CDR2 reads FQNEAQ (reference sequence). With 6 bases clipped from V and 4 bases from J, the junction kept 10 bases outside the gene matches. CDR3 length equals 16 residues. The CDR3 spells CASSSPGQGVYNEQFF. The DNA for the CDR3 is TGTGCCAGCAGTTCCCCGGGACAGGGAGTATACAATGAGCAGTTCTTC.

The rearrangement joins TRBV5-5 to TRBJ2-7, with 10 bases aligning to TRBD1. V gave up 4 bases and J gave up 0 bases; unmatched junction bases: 4. Germline V lookup: CDR1 SGHKS, CDR2 YYEKEE (reference sequence). This CDR3 is 15 amino acids long. This CDR3 is CASSLTGGHSYEQYF. The CDR3 DNA reads TGTGCCAGCAGCCTGACAGGGGGCCACTCCTACGAGCAGTACTTC.